This record looks at one T cell receptor beta chain sequence and its context. Its antigen remains unidentified. One end of the junction is discordant with germline, which a read error may explain. This sample stems from a study of PD-1 blockade in classical Hodgkin lymphoma. Study-wide results and limits: Relapsed/refractory patients reportedly had the lowest baseline TCR diversity, below newly diagnosed patients, who were below healthy donors. Complete responders entered with baseline diversity on par with newly diagnosed patients, the results showed.

Time point defined: cycle 4 day 1 (C4D1), after 6 weeks of nivolumab. Every patient was affected by relapse after autologous stem cell transplantation, while exposure to brentuximab vedotin was not uniform. Generated by immunoSEQ multiplex PCR, the TCRdb table keeps only in-frame clones and is missing some. The sample has tens of thousands of clones, 70% to 90% seen once. Germline V gene lookup returns CDR1 SGHRS and CDR2 YFSETQ. The CDR3 has 14 amino acids. The chain carries TRBV5-1 and TRBJ2-4; D gene ambiguous. The source material was peripheral blood mononuclear cells (PBMCs), sampled before the fourth cycle of nivolumab. The source is a human donor with classical Hodgkin lymphoma. Written as DNA, the CDR3 is TGCGCCAGCAGTTTGGACGAGCCCAAAAACATTCAGTACTTC. Its translation is CASSLDEPKNIQYF.